This T cell receptor beta chain was recovered during a study of T cells after yellow fever vaccination. Whole-study findings and limits: Once the booster was given, most primary-vaccination clones reappeared, at about 95% for CD4 and roughly 85% for CD8. Peak timing came faster in the weaker secondary response, day 5 versus 15.

This clonotype occurred a few times. Antigen unknown. Germline loops: CDR1 SGHDT, CDR2 YYEEEE. The J segment lost 11 bases and the V segment lost 7 bases, leaving 11 bases of the junction unmatched. The CDR3 has 15 amino acids. UMIs were added to TCR cDNA along with a universal primer site when it was made by 5'RACE template switching. TCRdb used MiXCR to reprocess the 5' RACE reads, holding one entry per CDR3 protein. Of about 320,000 distinct CDR3 sequences in the sample, approximately 4% were seen once. The sequencing here drew on PBMCs, taken 15 days after the yellow fever booster vaccination. This sequence was found in a man aged 18 to 35 who received the YFV17D yellow fever vaccine. The V call is TRBV5-6, the J call TRBJ1-6; 11 positions match TRBD1. CDR3 region: CASVRWGQGETPLHF. In nucleotides, the CDR3 is TGTGCCAGCGTCCGATGGGGACAGGGGGAGACACCCCTCCACTTT.